These 25 T cell receptor beta chains share one sample of origin, sequenced in a study of blood T cell repertoires in COVID-19 (dated by TCRdb to the early 2020s). Preparation of the library involved the immunoSEQ multiplex PCR assay. What TCRdb holds here is the immuneACCESS table cut down to in-frame rearrangements. Part of the clones is not present; checked against another copy, under half of the missing clones reflect an unresolved V gene, and the others are unexplained. The sample table records about 76,000 clones; 75% to 90% of these occur just once. 15% to 20% of the sample lies in the top ten. Sequencing input: peripheral blood. The receptors come from a human donor in a cohort sampled during active COVID-19.

The chain is built from TRBV9 and TRBJ2-7, with 9 bases lining up with TRBD1. The CDR3 consists of 15 residues. The trim removed 1 base at V and 6 bases at J, leaving 8 bases unmatched. Germline V CDR1 and CDR2: SGDLS, YYNGEE. For the CDR3, the DNA is TGTGCCAGCAGCGTAACCCGGGACAGGGTCTCCGAGCAGTACTTC. Translation gives CASSVTRDRVSEQYF.

This chain connects TRBV6-6 to TRBJ1-5; D might be TRBD1 (6 bases). CDR3 length equals 16 residues. Trimming took 6 bases from V and 5 from J, leaving 20 bases between them. Germline V gene sequence: CDR1 MNHNY, CDR2 SVGAGI (reference sequence). This chain's CDR3 is CASRTGIREGHQPQHF. The CDR3 DNA is TGTGCCAGCAGAACAGGGATACGCGAGGGTCATCAGCCCCAGCATTTT.

V is TRBV5-6 and J is TRBJ2-7, with 12 bases fitting TRBD2. CDR1 and CDR2 (germline): SGHDT, YYEEEE. CDR3 size: 15 residues. V lost 4 bases, J lost 1 base, and 3 bases stayed unmatched. The CDR3 protein is CASSPGLAGSYEQYF. The CDR3 DNA is TGTGCCAGCAGCCCCGGACTAGCGGGATCCTACGAGCAGTACTTC.

The DNA of the CDR3 is TGTGCCAGCAGTGACCAGGCGGCAGGGGGTGTTGAAAAACTGTTTTTT. Protein sequence: CASSDQAAGGVEKLFF. The chain employs TRBV6-1 and TRBJ1-4, with 7 bases matching TRBD1. The CDR3 contains 16 residues. J was trimmed by 7 bases and V by 3 bases; bases with no gene match: 11. Germline lookup yields CDR1 MNHNS and CDR2 SASEGT.

The chain couples TRBV10-3 to TRBJ2-2, with 11 bases that match TRBD1. The CDR3 length is 14 residues. Germline CDR1 and CDR2: ENHRY and SYGVKD. V trimming: 7 bases; J trimming: 6 bases; junction bases outside the gene matches: 4. The CDR3: CAITGTGGPGELFF. The CDR3 DNA reads TGTGCCATCACCGGGACAGGGGGTCCCGGGGAGCTGTTTTTT.

The V gene is TRBV18, the J gene TRBJ1-1; the match to TRBD1 covers 8 bases. This CDR3 contains 16 residues. CDR1 is KGHSH and CDR2 is LQKENI in the germline V gene. The junction had 6 bases not matched to a gene; V was cut back by 3 bases and J by 0 bases. CDR3 residues: CASSPPGGALNTEAFF. As DNA, the CDR3 is TGTGCCAGCTCACCCCCAGGGGGCGCATTGAACACTGAAGCTTTCTTT.

The chain carries TRBV19 and TRBJ1-3, with D uncertain. CDR1 is LNHDA, CDR2 SQIVND, per germline (reference sequence). V lost 6 bases to trimming and J lost 0 bases, with 12 bases between them. The CDR3 runs to 15 residues. The CDR3 nucleotides read TGTGCCAGTAGGACTTGGCGGAGCTCTGGAAACACCATATATTTT. Translated: CASRTWRSSGNTIYF. The variable domain in full, with the rest retrieved from reference TRBV19 and TRBJ1-3, is DGGITQSPKYLFRKEGQNVTLSCEQNLNHDAMYWYRQDPGQGLRLIYYSQIVNDFQKGDIAEGYSVSREKKESFPLTVTSAQKNPTAFYLCASRTWRSSGNTIYFGEGSWLTVV.

This clone was recorded only once. The chain recombines TRBV7-2 with TRBJ2-7, with D perhaps TRBD2 (6 bases). Between the trimmed V and J ends, which lost 4 bases and 2 bases, there was a span of 15 bases. There are 15 residues in the CDR3. The germline CDR1 and CDR2 sequences are SGHTA and FQGNSA. CDR3 DNA sequence: TGTGCCAGCAGCTCATGGCCCCGGGAGACCTACGAGCAGTACTTC. It translates to CASSSWPRETYEQYF.

V and J are TRBV27 and TRBJ1-5; the D is unclear. Trimming took 0 bases from V and 0 from J, leaving 15 bases between them. The CDR3 is made up of 18 amino acids. The V gene's germline CDR1 is MNHEY and CDR2 SMNVEV (reference sequence). The DNA for the CDR3 is TGTGCCAGCAGTTTATCGGTTCAAGGAGAATTTAGCAATCAGCCCCAGCATTTT. Translation gives CASSLSVQGEFSNQPQHF.

This chain connects TRBV12-1 to TRBJ2-1; the DNA was not compared with TRBD2, the D call given in the table. TRBV12-1 counts as a pseudogene. The CDR3 is 17 residues long. The CDR3 sequence: CASSFAASGGVYNEQFF. In nucleotides, the CDR3 is TGTGCCAGCAGCTTTGCGGCTAGCGGGGGGGTCTACAATGAGCAGTTCTTC.

The chain couples TRBV7-2 to TRBJ2-1; possibly TRBD2 for D (6 bases). The CDR3 is made up of 15 amino acids. Germline CDR1 SGHTA, CDR2 FQGNSA. Deletions cut 3 bases from V and 7 bases from J, with 16 bases between. CDR3 amino acids: CASSFRATSRNEQFF. In DNA, the CDR3 is TGTGCCAGCAGCTTCCGGGCGACTAGTCGAAATGAGCAGTTCTTC.

V is TRBV3-1 (or the pseudogene TRBV3-2) and J is TRBJ2-1, with 10 bases matching TRBD2. Germline V CDR1 and CDR2: LGHDT, YNNKEL (reference sequence). The CDR3 length is 15 residues. Germline trimming cut 0 bases from V and 7 bases from J; bases unmatched to any gene: 3. The CDR3 region is CASSQDPSGSNEQFF. The CDR3 nucleotides read TGTGCCAGCAGCCAAGACCCTAGCGGGAGTAATGAGCAGTTCTTC.

The chain recombines TRBV28 with TRBJ1-2; D remains unclear. Trimming removed 3 bases at V and 2 bases at J, with 7 bases between. Germline loops: CDR1 MDHEN, CDR2 SYDVKM. This CDR3 has 13 amino acids. In DNA, the CDR3 is TGTGCCAGCAGTTTGACACCGAACTATGGCTACACCTTC. It encodes CASSLTPNYGYTF.

The J gene is TRBJ1-1, the V gene TRBV7-6; 7 bases align to TRBD1. This CDR3 region has 15 residues. Looked up from germline, CDR1 is SGHVS and CDR2 is FNYEAQ. Losses at the gene ends were 2 bases for V and 3 bases for J; bases not matched to a gene: 6. In nucleotides, the CDR3 is TGTGCCAGCAGCTTATATCAGGGGGATGACACTGAAGCTTTCTTT. This codes for CASSLYQGDDTEAFF.

The CDR3 loop is CASSPRTGAGNTIYF. As DNA, the CDR3 is TGCGCCAGCAGCCCCAGGACAGGGGCTGGAAACACCATATATTTT. V and J are TRBV4-1 and TRBJ1-3; 9 nucleotides agree with TRBD1. The CDR3 covers 15 residues. Losses at the gene ends were 4 bases for V and 2 bases for J; bases not matched to a gene: 3. Germline CDR1 MGHRA, CDR2 YSYEKL.

This clone occurred a few times. This chain joins TRBV29-1 and TRBJ2-1, with a possible D match to TRBD2 (6 bases). Germline V lookup: CDR1 SQVTM, CDR2 ANQGSEA. This CDR3 has 14 amino acids. V lost 0 bases to trimming and J lost 6 bases, with 12 bases between them. CDR3 coding DNA: TGCAGCGTTGAAGATCAGGGTAGCGGCAATGAGCAGTTCTTC. Translated: CSVEDQGSGNEQFF.

This clone was seen only once. V and J are TRBV11-3 and TRBJ2-1; 8 bases are a match to TRBD1. The CDR3 is 16 amino acids. V was clipped by 1 base and J by 1 base; unmatched bases: 3. Germline V gene sequence: CDR1 SGHNT, CDR2 YENEEA. The CDR3 sequence: CASSLGTGMSYNEQFF. CDR3 nucleotide sequence: TGTGCCAGCAGCTTAGGGACAGGGATGTCCTACAATGAGCAGTTCTTC.

This chain connects TRBV27 to TRBJ1-2; 8 bases line up with TRBD1. The CDR3 extends over 16 amino acids. Germline loops: CDR1 MNHEY, CDR2 SMNVEV (reference sequence). The junction had 8 bases not matched to a gene; V was cut back by 1 base and J by 4 bases. CDR3 protein: CASSLWSGGGSYGYTF. CDR3 DNA: TGTGCCAGCAGTTTATGGTCAGGGGGCGGAAGCTATGGCTACACCTTC.

The J gene is TRBJ2-1, the V gene TRBV5-1; TRBD2 agrees at 9 bases. Per germline, CDR1 SGHRS and CDR2 YFSETQ. V was pared by 3 bases and J by 7 bases, with 11 bases of the junction left unmatched. The CDR3 spans 16 residues. The CDR3 DNA is TGCGCCAGCAGCTCCCTGAGGAGCGGGAGGTCGAATGAGCAGTTCTTC. Its translation is CASSSLRSGRSNEQFF.

This chain connects TRBV28 to TRBJ1-4; the D is unclear. The germline gives CDR1 MDHEN, CDR2 SYDVKM. This CDR3 region has 12 residues. Trimming stripped 5 bases from V and 4 bases from J, with 5 bases between. The CDR3, as DNA: TGTGCCAGCAGTCCCATTAATGAAAAACTGTTTTTT. Translation gives CASSPINEKLFF.

The sample holds one count of this clone. The genes are TRBV5-4 and TRBJ2-3; TRBD2 matches at 11 bases. After removal of 2 bases from V and 0 bases from J, the junction contained 8 bases not matched to a gene. The CDR3 covers 18 residues. Looked up from germline, CDR1 is SGHNT and CDR2 is YYREEE (reference sequence). The CDR3 loop reads CASSFGSGGAPSTDTQYF. The CDR3 coding sequence is TGTGCCAGCAGCTTTGGTAGCGGGGGGGCCCCTAGCACAGATACGCAGTATTTT.

The chain recombines TRBV18 with TRBJ2-1, with D possibly being TRBD2 (5 bases). The CDR3 totals 12 residues. CDR1 and CDR2 from the germline V gene are KGHSH and LQKENI. V was trimmed by 2 bases and J by 10 bases, leaving 9 bases between them. CDR3 amino acids: CASSPGRREQFF. The CDR3 DNA reads as TGTGCCAGCTCACCAGGGAGAAGGGAGCAGTTCTTC.

The chain is built from TRBV9 and TRBJ1-4, with D unresolved. CDR1 SGDLS and CDR2 YYNGEE come from the germline V gene. The CDR3 loop spans 15 amino acids. The V gene lost 0 bases and the J gene lost 8 bases, with 14 bases spanning the gap. The CDR3, as DNA: TGTGCCAGCAGCGTAGGACCCACAGCGGGCGAAAAACTGTTTTTT. Its translation: CASSVGPTAGEKLFF.

This chain links TRBV29-1 with TRBJ1-1, with a tentative D call TRBD1 (5 bases). Trimming took 7 bases from V and 4 from J, leaving 19 bases between them. The CDR3 has 14 residues. The germline gives CDR1 SQVTM, CDR2 ANQGSEA. The CDR3 loop reads CSAADRYGGTEAFF. In DNA form, the CDR3 reads TGCAGCGCTGCAGACCGTTACGGGGGCACTGAAGCTTTCTTT.

The V gene is TRBV7-2, the J gene TRBJ1-3; TRBD1 aligns across 8 bases. Germline V gives CDR1 SGHTA, CDR2 FQGNSA. The CDR3 is 15 amino acids. After removal of 4 bases from V and 4 bases from J, the junction contained 6 bases not matched to a gene. In nucleotides, the CDR3 is TGTGCCAGCAGCTCAGAGACAGGGGAGGGAAACACCATATATTTT. Its translation: CASSSETGEGNTIYF.